This TCR beta chain appears in the sequencing data of a study of PD-1 blockade in mismatch repair-deficient tumors. Assay: immunoSEQ multiplex PCR; the TCRdb copy retains only in-frame clones and omits some. The data hold 120,000 or so clones, with about 88% observed a single time. The sequence was obtained from an adult with mismatch repair-deficient cancer. Sequenced material: peripheral blood, taken 44 weeks after starting pembrolizumab.

CDR3 sequence: CASSEQASDTEAFF. The DNA of the CDR3 is TGCGCCAGCAGCGAGCAGGCATCGGACACTGAAGCTTTCTTT. The chain carries TRBV5-1 and TRBJ1-1; D is uncertain. Looked up from germline, CDR1 is SGHRS and CDR2 is YFSETQ. V lost 4 bases and J lost 3, with 13 bases in between. The CDR3 runs to 14 residues.